This TCR beta chain is drawn from a study of cytomegalovirus exposure and HLA in healthy donors. The study, taken as a whole, reports: Several V segments, TRBV6-2 and TRBV6-3 among them, could not be told apart and were dropped. Presence/absence results assume similar sequencing depth per donor, which may not hold. Confirmation was obtained in vitro that a few CMV-associated chains are specific for CMV antigens. Immune exposure was documented only through CMV serostatus.

Comment on this clone: Its antigen is unidentified.

Trimming left V 7 bases short and J 4 bases short, with 22 bases between. Germline V gene lookup returns CDR1 SGHTA and CDR2 FQGNSA. The CDR3 length is 16 residues. The PCR was carried out with 60 Vbeta primers and 13 Jbeta primers. Here immunoSEQ multiplex PCR was the method, and the copy in TCRdb shows in-frame clones only, minus some. The profile shows 79,000 or so clones, over 65% of them singletons. This clonotype was obtained from a woman aged 40 to 50 in good health and CMV-seropositive. The chain links TRBV7-2 to TRBJ1-2; the D gene is possibly TRBD1 (5 bases). The sample consisted of PBMCs. DNA for the CDR3: TGTGCCAGCACCCCGGGGGGGGAAATTGTCGGCTATGGCTACACCTTC. This translates into CASTPGGEIVGYGYTF.